This T cell receptor beta chain was captured in a study of T-cell memory formation after mild COVID-19. The CDR3 sequence is 17 residues long. The V gene's germline CDR1 is SGHRS and CDR2 YFSETQ. J gave up 4 bases and V 0 bases, and 7 bases lay outside the gene matches. This clonotype showed up just a few times. TCR alpha and TCR beta cDNA libraries with sample barcodes and UMIs came from 5'RACE using constant-segment primers. Each CDR3 protein gets one entry after TCRdb re-called the 5' RACE reads with MiXCR. The sample contains about 450,000 distinct CDR3 sequences, 20% to 25% of which appear only once.

This clonotype was sampled from an adult woman who had mild COVID-19 (a few samples of this study predate the infection). Cell type and time point are not known. The V gene is TRBV5-1, the J gene TRBJ2-2; 9 nucleotides agree with TRBD1. The material sequenced was PBMCs or a T cell subset sorted from them (not recorded which). The CDR3 here is CASSLAGTGFGTGELFF. In DNA form, the CDR3 reads TGCGCCAGCAGCTTGGCGGGGACAGGGTTCGGCACCGGGGAGCTGTTTTTT.